This TCR beta chain emerged from a study of a mutant IDH1 vaccine in newly diagnosed glioma. With respect to this clone: Its matching antigen is unknown.

Clones were read by immunoSEQ multiplex PCR, and TCRdb kept only the in-frame ones, dropping some. The table includes tens of thousands of clones, around 74% detected once. Sample time point: week 35, safety follow-up. Vaccination comprised doses that each held 300 ug of mutant IDH1 20-mer peptide, plus topical imiquimod. Regarding the study as a whole: Top peripheral T cell clonotype shifts appeared unrelated to pseudoprogression.

The sample here was PBMCs, taken from a glioma patient whose treatment included an IDH1 peptide vaccine. The clonotype originates from a man aged 50 or older with glioma.

CDR3 coding DNA: TGTGCCAGCTCACCACCGAGACTAGCGGGTTATCACACAGATACGCAGTATTTT. Amino acid sequence: CASSPPRLAGYHTDTQYF. V gene TRBV18 combines with J gene TRBJ2-3; 10 bases line up with TRBD2. The CDR3 loop spans 18 amino acids. CDR1 and CDR2 from the germline V gene are KGHSH and LQKENI. V shed 0 bases, J shed 2 bases, and the junction held 8 bases outside the gene matches.